This T cell receptor beta chain is drawn from a study of OX40 agonist ivuxolimab in advanced cancers. About the investigation overall: Ivuxolimab, which targeted the costimulatory receptor OX40 (CD134), was an agonistic, fully human IgG2 monoclonal antibody. The purpose of peripheral TCRbeta sequencing was to test whether ivuxolimab changed TCR sequence diversity and led to clonal T-cell expansion. The dose-escalation cohort was about 86% male with a mean age of around 62 years, ranging from 23 to 79. The paper describes the monotherapy dose-escalation part (N ≈ 52 patients) of the phase I trial of ivuxolimab. Patients were allowed to have had prior anti-PD-1, anti-PD-L1 or anti-CTLA-4 therapy, and approximately 40% of the dose-escalation patients had been treated with checkpoint inhibitors. Intravenous ivuxolimab was administered to patients every 2 weeks at six dose levels: 0.01, 0.1, 0.3, 1.5, 3 and 10 mg/kg. Of the approximately 50 dose-escalation patients, hepatocellular carcinoma was present in 19, melanoma in around 15, renal cell carcinoma in 9 and head and neck cancer in 9. Partial responses were achieved by three dose-escalation patients, of whom one had hepatocellular carcinoma and two had cutaneous melanoma. Study-wide conclusions, independent of this receptor: Low levels of normalized T-cell clonal expansion were also seen in some patients who did not respond. At doses from 0.1 to 3.0 mg/kg, clonal expansion was seen in both CD4+ and CD8+ blood T cells between baseline and week 6. After ivuxolimab, more expanded clones were found on average in CD8+ T cells than in CD4+ T cells. Antigen specificity was not determined for the clonally expanded peripheral T cells. Partial responders in the 0.1-3.0 mg/kg groups had among the lowest normalized peripheral clonal expansion, especially among CD8+ T cells.

The trial excluded patients who had a history of autoimmune disease or were on systemic immunosuppression. Peripheral blood for TCR sequencing was drawn from every dose cohort at baseline, at cycle 4 day 1 and at cycle 7 day 1. Samples were obtained from an open-label, multicenter, first-in-human phase I dose-escalation trial of ivuxolimab. Adults with locally advanced or metastatic melanoma, renal cell, hepatocellular, or head and neck squamous cell carcinoma were enrolled in the trial. Before TCR sequencing, CD4+ T cells and CD8+ T cells from peripheral blood were sorted into separate populations. V and J are truncated by 6 bases and 3 bases respectively, leaving an intervening sequence of 24 bases. The CDR3 has 17 amino acids, counting the end cysteine and phenylalanine. This entry keeps only the CDR3 DNA: 51 bases, framed from base 1. CDR1 is given as SGHRS and CDR2 as YFSETQ, both from the germline V gene.

This clone is a singleton in its sample. This clone's antigen is unknown. No per-base quality is available; no much larger clone lies one base away. Genomic DNA was extracted from sorted cells for sequencing of the TCRbeta CDR3 region. The immunoSEQ Assay was used to sequence the TCRbeta CDR3 regions. TCRdb carries this immuneACCESS record with in-frame sequences only. Its versions omit some clonotypes, under half of them owing to an unresolved V gene in the studies checked, with the rest unexplained. The sample contains about 63,000 clones, roughly nine tenths of them found a single time. The ten most abundant clones make up roughly 4.1% of the sample.

This sequence uses TRBV5-1 and TRBJ1-1; a weak D assignment points to TRBD1 (5 bases agree). The TCR sequence derives from an adult with an advanced solid tumor such as melanoma, head and neck, liver or kidney cancer. Here the sequenced sample was CD4+ or CD8+ T cells sorted from blood, taken in a trial of the OX40 agonist ivuxolimab. The base sequence is TGCGCCAGCACTCCCAAAGAGGGATCGGTGGGGGACACTGAAGCTTTCTTT. Its protein is CASTPKEGSVGDTEAFF. Joined to the reference TRBV5-1 and TRBJ1-1 proteins, this CDR3 gives the full variable domain: KAGVTQTPRYLIKTRGQQVTLSCSPISGHRSVSWYQQTPGQGLQFLFEYFSETQRNKGNFPGRFSGRQFSNSRSEMNVSTLELGDSALYLCASTPKEGSVGDTEAFFGQGTRLTVV.